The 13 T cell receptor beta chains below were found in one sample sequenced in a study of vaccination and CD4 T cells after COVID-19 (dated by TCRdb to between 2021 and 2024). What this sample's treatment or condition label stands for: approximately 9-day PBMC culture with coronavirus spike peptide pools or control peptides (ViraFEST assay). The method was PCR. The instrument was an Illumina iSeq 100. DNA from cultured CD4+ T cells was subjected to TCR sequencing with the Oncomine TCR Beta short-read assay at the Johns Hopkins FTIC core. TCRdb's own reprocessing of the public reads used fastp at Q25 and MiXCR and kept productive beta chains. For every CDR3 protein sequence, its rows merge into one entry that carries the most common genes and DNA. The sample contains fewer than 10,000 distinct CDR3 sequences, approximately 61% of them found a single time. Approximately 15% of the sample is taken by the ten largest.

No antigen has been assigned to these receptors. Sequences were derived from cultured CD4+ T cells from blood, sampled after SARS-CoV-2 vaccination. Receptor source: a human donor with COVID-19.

The CDR3 spells CASSYSASVGNSPLHF. The DNA of the CDR3 is TGTGCCAGCAGTTACTCGGCTTCAGTTGGTAATTCACCCCTCCACTTT. The chain links TRBV6-2 or TRBV6-3 to TRBJ1-6; D is ambiguous. Germline V gives CDR1 MNHEY, CDR2 SVGEGT. V lost 0 bases and J 6 bases, leaving 12 bases between the germline ends. CDR3 length: 16 residues.

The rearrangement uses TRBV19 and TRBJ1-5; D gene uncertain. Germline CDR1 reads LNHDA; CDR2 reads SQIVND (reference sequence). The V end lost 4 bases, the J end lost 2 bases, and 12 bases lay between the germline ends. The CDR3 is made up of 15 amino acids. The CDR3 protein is CASSSTPGGNQPQHF. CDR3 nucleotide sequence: TGTGCCAGTAGTAGTACCCCGGGCGGCAATCAGCCCCAGCATTTT.

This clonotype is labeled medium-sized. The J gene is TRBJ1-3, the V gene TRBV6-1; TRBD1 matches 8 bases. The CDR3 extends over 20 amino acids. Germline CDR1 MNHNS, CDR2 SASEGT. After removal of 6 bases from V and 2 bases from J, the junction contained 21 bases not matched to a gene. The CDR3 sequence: CASSQRTGPALGATGNTIYF. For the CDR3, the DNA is TGTGCCAGCAGCCAGAGGACAGGGCCCGCTTTGGGGGCAACTGGAAACACCATATATTTT.

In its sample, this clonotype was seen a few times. For the CDR3, the DNA is TGTGCCAGCAGCTTAGTGAGGCTAGCGGGGGGCAAGTCCTACGAGCAGTACTTC. Its protein is CASSLVRLAGGKSYEQYF. This chain uses TRBV7-8 with TRBJ2-7; 11 bases match TRBD2. Germline V gene data show CDR1 as SGHVS and CDR2 as FQNEAQ. This CDR3 is 18 amino acids long. The V segment lost 1 base and the J segment 1 base; nucleotides outside the gene matches: 9.

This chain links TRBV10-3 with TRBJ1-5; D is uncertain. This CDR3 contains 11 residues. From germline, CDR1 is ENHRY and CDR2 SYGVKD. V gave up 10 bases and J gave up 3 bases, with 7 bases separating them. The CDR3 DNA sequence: TGTGCCACCGGCCTCAATCAGCCCCAGCATTTT. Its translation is CATGLNQPQHF.

The CDR3: CSARGNRPQHF. CDR3 DNA: TGCAGTGCTAGAGGCAACCGGCCCCAGCATTTT. This chain connects TRBV20-1 to TRBJ1-5; D gene unclear. V was shortened by 1 base and J by 9 bases, with 7 bases between the two germline ends. CDR3 length: 11 residues. CDR1 is DFQATT and CDR2 is SNEGSKA in the germline V gene (reference sequence).

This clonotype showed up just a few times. The CDR3 reads CSASRDGPQHF. The CDR3 DNA follows: TGCAGTGCTAGCCGGGACGGCCCCCAGCATTTT. This chain links TRBV20-1 with TRBJ1-5; perhaps TRBD1 as D (5 bases). The CDR3 is 11 residues long. V lost 3 bases and J 10 bases, leaving 10 bases between the germline ends. In germline, CDR1 is DFQATT, CDR2 SNEGSKA (reference sequence).

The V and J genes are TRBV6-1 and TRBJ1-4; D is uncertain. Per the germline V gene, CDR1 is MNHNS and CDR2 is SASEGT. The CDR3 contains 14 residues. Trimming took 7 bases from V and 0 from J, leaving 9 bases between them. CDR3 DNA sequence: TGTGCCAGCAAACCAGTAGCAACTAATGAAAAACTGTTTTTT. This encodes CASKPVATNEKLFF.

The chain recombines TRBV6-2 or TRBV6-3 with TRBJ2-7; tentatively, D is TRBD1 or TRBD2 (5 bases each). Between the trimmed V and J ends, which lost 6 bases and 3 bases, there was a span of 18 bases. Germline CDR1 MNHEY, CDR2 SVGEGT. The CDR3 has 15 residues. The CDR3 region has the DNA TGTGCCAGCAGAACCCAGGGTGGGGGAAACTACGAGCAGTACTTC. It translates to CASRTQGGGNYEQYF.

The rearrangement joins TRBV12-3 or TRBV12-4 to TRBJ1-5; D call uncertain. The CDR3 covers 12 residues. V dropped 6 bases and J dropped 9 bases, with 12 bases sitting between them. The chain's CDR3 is CASRKTGGPQHF. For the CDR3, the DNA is TGTGCCAGCAGGAAGACGGGCGGGCCCCAGCATTTT.

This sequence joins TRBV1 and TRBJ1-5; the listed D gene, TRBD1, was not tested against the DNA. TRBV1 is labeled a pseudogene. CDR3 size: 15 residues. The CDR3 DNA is TGCACCAGCAGAGAGACAGGGACCCGCAATCAGCCCCAGCATTTT. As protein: CTSRETGTRNQPQHF.

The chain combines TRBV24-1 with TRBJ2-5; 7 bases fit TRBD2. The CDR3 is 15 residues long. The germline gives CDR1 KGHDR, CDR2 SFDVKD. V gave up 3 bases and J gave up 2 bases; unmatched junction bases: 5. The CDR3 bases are TGTGCCACCAGTGATCCCCAGCGGGGTCAAGAGACCCAGTACTTC. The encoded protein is CATSDPQRGQETQYF.

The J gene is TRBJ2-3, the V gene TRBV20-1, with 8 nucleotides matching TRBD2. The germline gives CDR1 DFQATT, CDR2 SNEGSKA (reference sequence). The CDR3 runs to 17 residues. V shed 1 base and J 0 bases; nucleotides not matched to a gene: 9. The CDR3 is CSARVPGGGSSTDTQYF. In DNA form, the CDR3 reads TGCAGTGCTAGAGTCCCCGGCGGGGGGTCTAGCACAGATACGCAGTATTTT.